A single sample gave rise to the 20 T cell receptor beta chains below, sequenced in a study of blood T cells in healthy people across ages. The second PCR ran roughly 7 to 11 cycles with a sample-barcoded 5' primer and J-beta primers. One entry per CDR3 protein results from TCRdb running MiXCR on the 5' RACE reads. Of more than 900,000 distinct CDR3 sequences listed, 25% to 35% are singletons. These records were also assigned to another study, of T cells of mothers and their children.

Material for sequencing was blood. The receptors stem from a woman between 35 and 50 years old in good health.

This clonotype was detected only a few times. The CDR3 is CASQRGTSGGSETQYF. The CDR3 nucleotides are TGCGCCAGTCAGCGTGGGACTAGCGGGGGGTCAGAGACCCAGTACTTC. J is TRBJ2-5 and V is TRBV5-1, with 15 bases identical to TRBD2. The ends lost 8 bases at V and 4 bases at J; junction bases unmatched: 9. This CDR3 is built from 16 residues. CDR1 is SGHRS and CDR2 is YFSETQ in the germline V gene. The complete variable domain, with remaining parts taken from reference TRBV5-1 and TRBJ2-5, reads KAGVTQTPRYLIKTRGQQVTLSCSPISGHRSVSWYQQTPGQGLQFLFEYFSETQRNKGNFPGRFSGRQFSNSRSEMNVSTLELGDSALYLCASQRGTSGGSETQYFGPGTRLLVL.

This clonotype was found many times. The chain combines TRBV6-4 with TRBJ2-3; TRBD2 might be the D (6 bases). V was clipped by 4 bases and J by 0 bases, with 8 bases between them. Germline V lookup: CDR1 MRHNA, CDR2 SNTAGT. This CDR3 contains 14 residues. CDR3 bases: TGTGCCAGCAGTGGCGGGACTAGCACAGATACGCAGTATTTT. Amino acids: CASSGGTSTDTQYF.

Worth noting for this clonotype: One base away lies a much larger clone, so this may be a sequencing read error. The chain recombines TRBV7-2 with TRBJ1-5, with D hard to call. The CDR3 has 14 amino acids. Germline lookup yields CDR1 SGHTA and CDR2 FQGNSA. CDR3 protein: CAGSTYYSNQPQHF. The CDR3 nucleotides read TGTGCCGGCAGCACCTACTATAGCAATCAGCCCCAGCATTTT. The full variable domain, completed using reference TRBV7-2 and TRBJ1-5, is GAGVSQSPSNKVTEKGKDVELRCDPISGHTALYWYRQSLGQGLEFLIYFQGNSAPDKSGLPSDRFSAERTGGSVSTLTIQRTQQEDSAVYLCAGSTYYSNQPQHFGDGTRLSIL.

Worth noting for this clonotype: A single base separates this from a much larger clone, so it may be a read error. The chain employs TRBV7-2 and TRBJ2-2; possibly TRBD1 for D (6 bases). V was clipped by 2 bases and J by 3 bases, with 10 bases between them. CDR3 length: 15 residues. Germline V gene data show CDR1 as SGHTA and CDR2 as FQGNSA. This CDR3 is CASSLIGQYTGELFF. CDR3 DNA sequence: TGTGCCAGCAGCTTAATAGGACAGTACACCGGGGAGCTGTTTTTT.

Concerning this clonotype: Possible read error: a much larger clone is one base away. The V call is TRBV12-3 or TRBV12-4, the J call TRBJ2-7; a weak D match, TRBD2 (5 bases). CDR3 length equals 13 residues. Trimming cost V 7 bases and J 6 bases, with 16 bases left between them. The CDR3 DNA follows: TGTGCCAGCAATCGGGGAGAGGTCGGCGAGCAGTACTTC. It yields the protein CASNRGEVGEQYF.

The rearrangement uses TRBV6-5 and TRBJ2-1; TRBD2 matches 12 bases. V lost 6 bases, J lost 8 bases, and 5 bases stayed unmatched. The CDR3 is 14 amino acids. Per germline, CDR1 MNHEY and CDR2 SVGAGI. The CDR3 coding sequence is TGTGCCAGCAGCAGGACTAGCGGGGCCGATGAGCAGTTCTTC. It specifies CASSRTSGADEQFF.

This clonotype came up a few times. The chain is built from TRBV24-1 and TRBJ2-2; D possibly corresponds to TRBD1 (5 bases). With 5 bases removed from V and 4 bases from J, the gap between germline ends came to 10 bases. Per germline, CDR1 KGHDR and CDR2 SFDVKD. The CDR3 contains 14 residues. CDR3 in DNA: TGTGCCACCAGTGTTTCAGGGTCCACCGGGGAGCTGTTTTTT. Residues: CATSVSGSTGELFF.

This CDR3 is CASSEEGRVSYEQYF. CDR3 DNA sequence: TGTGCCAGCAGCGAGGAGGGACGGGTCTCCTACGAGCAGTACTTC. The gene calls are TRBV6-6 and TRBJ2-7; TRBD2 might be the D (6 bases). Looked up from germline, CDR1 is MNHNY and CDR2 is SVGAGI (reference sequence). This CDR3 region has 15 residues. V dropped 6 bases and J dropped 0 bases, with 15 bases sitting between them.

The V gene is TRBV3-1, the J gene TRBJ1-2; no clear D. The germline CDR1 and CDR2 sequences are LGHDT and YNNKEL (reference sequence). V lost 0 bases to trimming and J lost 7 bases, with 15 bases between them. The CDR3 is 15 residues long. The CDR3 sequence is CASSQDNRGDGGYTF. CDR3 DNA: TGTGCCAGCAGCCAAGACAATCGAGGTGACGGTGGCTACACCTTC. Based on the CDR3 plus reference TRBV3-1 and TRBJ1-2, the full variable domain is DTAVSQTPKYLVTQMGNDKSIKCEQNLGHDTMYWYKQDSKKFLKIMFSYNNKELIINETVPNRFSPKSPDKAHLNLHINSLELGDSAVYFCASSQDNRGDGGYTFGSGTRLTVV.

This sequence joins TRBV7-2 and TRBJ1-3, with D hard to call. V was shortened by 0 bases and J by 4 bases, with 13 bases between the two germline ends. Germline V gives CDR1 SGHTA, CDR2 FQGNSA. The CDR3 is 16 amino acids. The CDR3 protein is CASSLAPGRRGNTIYF. The CDR3 DNA reads as TGTGCCAGCAGCTTAGCGCCCGGGCGGAGGGGAAACACCATATATTTT.

This clonotype was detected many times. The chain combines TRBV30 with TRBJ2-3; TRBD1 might be the D (6 bases). This CDR3 spans 10 amino acids. V dropped 8 bases and J dropped 7 bases, with 10 bases sitting between them. Germline CDR1 is GTSNPN and CDR2 is SVGIG (reference sequence). The CDR3 reads CAEGQYTQYF. For the CDR3, the DNA is TGTGCCGAAGGACAGTATACGCAGTATTTT.

The V and J genes are TRBV7-3 and TRBJ2-3, with 16 bases fitting TRBD2. The CDR3 sequence is 20 residues long. From germline, CDR1 is SGHTA and CDR2 FQGTGA. The V segment lost 5 bases and the J segment 2 bases; nucleotides outside the gene matches: 13. The CDR3 nucleotides read TGTGCCAGCAGCGCAACGGGACTAGCGGGGGGGCTCGGACACACAGATACGCAGTATTTT. Amino acids: CASSATGLAGGLGHTDTQYF.

This clonotype was recorded a few times. This sequence joins TRBV28 and TRBJ1-5, with D hard to call. V shed 7 bases and J shed 6 bases, with 4 bases lying between them. The CDR3 contains 10 residues. Germline V gene sequence: CDR1 MDHEN, CDR2 SYDVKM. CDR3 sequence reads: CASNGQPQHF. As DNA, the CDR3 is TGTGCCAGCAATGGTCAGCCCCAGCATTTT.

The J gene is TRBJ1-1, the V gene TRBV14; TRBD1 is a possible D gene (5 bases). The V and J ends lost 1 base and 7 bases respectively, with 10 bases between them. The V gene's germline CDR1 is SGHDN and CDR2 FVKESK. The CDR3 loop spans 13 amino acids. The CDR3, as DNA: TGTGCCAGCAGCCAAGCGGGGCCTCTTGAAGCTTTCTTT. It is translated as CASSQAGPLEAFF.

Here the CDR3 reads CASSIDRRWGAIYTEAFF. As DNA, the CDR3 is TGTGCCAGTAGTATAGATCGGCGTTGGGGGGCTATCTACACTGAAGCTTTCTTT. The chain is built from TRBV19 and TRBJ1-1, with TRBD1 as a possible D gene (6 bases). Germline V lookup: CDR1 LNHDA, CDR2 SQIVND (reference sequence). The CDR3 is made up of 18 amino acids. Trimming removed 0 bases at V and 3 bases at J, with 20 bases between.

The J gene is TRBJ1-1, the V gene TRBV6-5; D remains unclear. The CDR3 is 13 amino acids. Germline V gene data show CDR1 as MNHEY and CDR2 as SVGAGI. Trimming shortened V by 4 bases and J by 4 bases, and 10 bases separated the two germline ends. The CDR3 bases are TGTGCCAGCAGTTTCACCTCCCGCACTGAAGCTTTCTTT. As protein: CASSFTSRTEAFF.

This clonotype came up many times. This chain connects TRBV20-1 to TRBJ2-1; D is possibly TRBD2 (6 bases). Trimming pared 0 bases from V and 0 bases from J, leaving 15 bases between. Germline V gives CDR1 DFQATT, CDR2 SNEGSKA (reference sequence). The CDR3 spans 17 residues. CDR3 protein: CSARDGGGAASYNEQFF. The CDR3 nucleotides read TGCAGTGCTAGAGATGGAGGAGGGGCCGCCTCCTACAATGAGCAGTTCTTC.

The rearrangement joins TRBV27 to TRBJ1-5; D remains ambiguous. Germline assignment: CDR1 MNHEY and CDR2 SMNVEV (reference sequence). Trimming removed 4 bases at V and 2 bases at J, with 6 bases between. The CDR3 totals 13 residues. CDR3 sequence: CASSSSGNQPQHF. Written as DNA, the CDR3 is TGTGCCAGCAGTTCGAGTGGCAATCAGCCCCAGCATTTT.

This clonotype was seen at least ten times. The rearrangement links TRBV20-1 to TRBJ2-1; TRBD2 agrees at 8 bases. The germline V gene has CDR1 DFQATT and CDR2 SNEGSKA (reference sequence). The trim removed 5 bases at V and 5 bases at J, leaving 8 bases unmatched. This CDR3 contains 14 residues. The CDR3 nucleotides read TGCAGTGCTGGATCTCGGGGGGGGGACAATGAGCAGTTCTTC. Translating it yields CSAGSRGGDNEQFF.

V and J are TRBV20-1 and TRBJ2-4; 11 bases fit TRBD1. V gave up 0 bases and J gave up 6 bases; unmatched junction bases: 7. The CDR3 spans 16 residues. Germline CDR1 DFQATT, CDR2 SNEGSKA (reference sequence). This CDR3 reads CSARDPGQGAGNIQYF. The CDR3 coding sequence is TGCAGTGCTAGAGATCCTGGACAGGGGGCAGGAAACATTCAGTACTTC.